These T cell receptor beta chains were read from a single sample in a study of shared clonotypes between healthy human individuals. Using immunoSEQ multiplex PCR, the repertoire was profiled, and TCRdb retains in-frame clones only, with some absent. The data contain 2 million to 2.5 million clones, 85% to 95% of them singletons. Sequencing input: naive CD4+ T cells from PBMCs. These receptors came from a man aged 18 to 30 in good health. Some clones in this sample may be carry-over from other donors' samples. CDR3s include the opening cysteine and the closing phenylalanine or tryptophan. Fields, in order: clone size, D gene, J gene, V gene, CDR3 protein, CDR3 DNA. The D gene is left open where the match is weak. Not every row has a clone size; where given, it reads once, few, many or a size class.

- | - | TRBJ2-7 | TRBV10-3 | CAIRSRDLNGGEQYF | TGTGCCATCAGGTCCCGGGACCTTAACGGGGGCGAGCAGTACTTC
- | TRBD2 | TRBJ2-7 | TRBV6-5 | CASSYSLAESSYEQYF | TGTGCCAGCAGTTACTCACTAGCGGAAAGCTCCTACGAGCAGTACTTC
- | - | TRBJ1-4 | TRBV5-1 | CASSLARATNEKLFF | TGCGCCAGCAGCTTGGCGAGGGCAACTAATGAAAAACTGTTTTTT
once | - | TRBJ2-2 | TRBV5-6 | CASSFRYTTGELFF | TGTGCCAGCAGCTTCCGATATACCACCGGGGAGCTGTTTTTT
- | TRBD2 | TRBJ2-1 | TRBV7-9 | CASIERTSGSVNNEQFF | TGTGCCAGCATCGAAAGGACTAGCGGGAGTGTCAACAATGAGCAGTTCTTC
- | - | TRBJ2-5 | TRBV5-1 | CASSLVSQETQYF | TGCGCCAGCAGCTTGGTTTCCCAAGAGACCCAGTACTTC
once | - | TRBJ1-2 | TRBV5-6 | CASSLAPATGGGYTF | TGTGCCAGCAGCTTGGCGCCGGCGACGGGAGGTGGCTACACCTTC
few | - | TRBJ1-1 | TRBV18 | CASSSTKNTEAFF | TGTGCCAGCTCATCAACAAAGAACACTGAAGCTTTCTTT
- | - | TRBJ2-7 | TRBV5-1 | CASSLGRGLSYEQYF | TGCGCCAGCAGCTTGGGCAGAGGGCTATCCTACGAGCAGTACTTC
- | TRBD1 | TRBJ2-3 | TRBV5-4 | CASSAGTGSWDTQYF | TGTGCCAGCAGCGCAGGGACAGGGAGTTGGGATACGCAGTATTTT
- | TRBD2 | TRBJ2-3 | TRBV4-2 | CASSLQRDPADTQYF | TGTGCCAGCAGCCTTCAGCGGGACCCGGCAGATACGCAGTATTTT